The entry below gives a single T cell receptor (beta chain) sequence along with its context. Its antigen is currently unknown. Germline V gene lookup returns CDR1 SQVTM and CDR2 ANQGSEA. The CDR3 consists of 16 residues. Trimming took 4 bases from V and 4 from J; bases not matched to a gene: 16. With 60 Vbeta and 13 Jbeta primers, the PCR was carried out. Produced via immunoSEQ multiplex PCR; TCRdb's table is partial and in-frame only. The sample holds approximately 150,000 clones, roughly four fifths seen once. This entry comes from a study of cytomegalovirus exposure and HLA in healthy donors. Study-wide results and limits: It was approximately 150 TCR beta chains that were listed as cytomegalovirus-associated.

The receptor was derived from a man aged 50 to 60 in good health and CMV-seropositive. The sample taken for sequencing was PBMCs. The J gene is TRBJ2-7, the V gene TRBV29-1; 7 bases align to TRBD1. The CDR3 sequence: CSVAGIPGQKAYEQYF. CDR3 coding DNA: TGCAGCGTTGCTGGAATTCCGGGACAGAAAGCGTACGAGCAGTACTTC.